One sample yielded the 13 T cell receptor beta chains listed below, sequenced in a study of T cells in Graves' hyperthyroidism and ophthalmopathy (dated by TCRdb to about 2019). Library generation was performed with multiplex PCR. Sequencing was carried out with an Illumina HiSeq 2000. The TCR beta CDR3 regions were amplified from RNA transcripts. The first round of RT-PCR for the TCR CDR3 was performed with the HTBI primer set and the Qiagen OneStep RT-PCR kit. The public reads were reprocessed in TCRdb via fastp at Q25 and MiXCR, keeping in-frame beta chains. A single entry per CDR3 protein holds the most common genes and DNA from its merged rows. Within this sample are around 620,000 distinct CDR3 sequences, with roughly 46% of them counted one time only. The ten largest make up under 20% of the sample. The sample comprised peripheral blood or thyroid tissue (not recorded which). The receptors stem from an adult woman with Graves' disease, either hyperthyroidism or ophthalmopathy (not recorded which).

In nucleotides, the CDR3 is TGTGCCAGCAGTGTTGACAGGGGTGGTATGGGCTACACCTTC. Translating it yields CASSVDRGGMGYTF. The chain recombines TRBV2 with TRBJ1-2; 8 nucleotides line up with TRBD1. CDR1 and CDR2 from the germline V gene are SNHLY and FYNNEI. The CDR3 covers 14 residues. The V gene end was trimmed by 4 bases and the J gene end by 8 bases; junction bases not matched to a gene: 9.

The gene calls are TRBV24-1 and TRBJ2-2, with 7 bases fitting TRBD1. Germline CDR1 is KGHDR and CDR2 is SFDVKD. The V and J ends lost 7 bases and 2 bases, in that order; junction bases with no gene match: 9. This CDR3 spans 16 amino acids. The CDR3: CATSTGDSRNTGELFF. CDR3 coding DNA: TGTGCCACCAGCACCGGGGACAGCAGAAACACCGGGGAGCTGTTTTTT.

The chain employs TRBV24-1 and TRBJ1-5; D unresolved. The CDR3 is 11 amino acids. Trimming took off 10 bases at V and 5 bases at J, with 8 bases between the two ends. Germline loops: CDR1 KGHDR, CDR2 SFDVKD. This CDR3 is CATSEYQPQHF. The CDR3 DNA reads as TGTGCCACGTCGGAGTATCAGCCCCAGCATTTT.

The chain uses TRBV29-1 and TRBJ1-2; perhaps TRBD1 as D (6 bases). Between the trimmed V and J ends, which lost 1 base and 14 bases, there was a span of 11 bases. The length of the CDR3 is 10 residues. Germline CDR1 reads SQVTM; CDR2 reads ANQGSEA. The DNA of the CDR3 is TGCAGCGTTGAAGGGGCAGGGGAGACCTTC. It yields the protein CSVEGAGETF. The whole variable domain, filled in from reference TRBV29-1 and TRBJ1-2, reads SAVISQKPSRDICQRGTSLTIQCQVDSQVTMMFWYRQQPGQSLTLIATANQGSEATYESGFVIDKFPISRPNLTFSTLTVSNMSPEDSSIYLCSVEGAGETFGSGTRLTVV.

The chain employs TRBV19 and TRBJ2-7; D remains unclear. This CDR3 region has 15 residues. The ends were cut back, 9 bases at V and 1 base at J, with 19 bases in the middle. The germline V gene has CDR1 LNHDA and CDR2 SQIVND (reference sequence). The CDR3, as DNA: TGTGCCAGCAGTTTATCGGGCCAGATATCCTACGAGCAGTACTTC. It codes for CASSLSGQISYEQYF.

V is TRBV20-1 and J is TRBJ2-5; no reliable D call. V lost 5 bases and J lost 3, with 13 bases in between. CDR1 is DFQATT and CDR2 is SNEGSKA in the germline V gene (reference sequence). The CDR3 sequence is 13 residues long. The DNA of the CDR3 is TGCAGTGCTTCAAGTGGCGGAAAAGAGACCCAGTACTTC. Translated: CSASSGGKETQYF.

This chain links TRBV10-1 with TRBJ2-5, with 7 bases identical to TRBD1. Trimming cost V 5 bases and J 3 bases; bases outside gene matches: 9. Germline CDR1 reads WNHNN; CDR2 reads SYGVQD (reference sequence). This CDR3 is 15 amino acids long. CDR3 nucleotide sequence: TGCGCCAGCAGTCCTACCGGGACAGCGAAAGAGACCCAGTACTTC. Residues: CASSPTGTAKETQYF.

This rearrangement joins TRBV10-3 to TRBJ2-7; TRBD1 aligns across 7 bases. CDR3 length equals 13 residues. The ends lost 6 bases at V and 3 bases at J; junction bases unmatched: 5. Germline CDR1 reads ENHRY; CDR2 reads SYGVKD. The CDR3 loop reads CAISRDSYYEQYF. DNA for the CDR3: TGTGCCATCAGCCGGGACAGTTACTACGAGCAGTACTTC.

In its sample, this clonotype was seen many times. The CDR3 protein is CASRPGTANTEAFF. The CDR3, as DNA: TGTGCCAGCAGACCCGGGACAGCGAACACTGAAGCTTTCTTT. The chain is built from TRBV28 and TRBJ1-1; TRBD1 agrees at 7 bases. Germline V gene lookup returns CDR1 MDHEN and CDR2 SYDVKM. CDR3 size: 14 residues. With V trimmed by 6 bases and J by 1 base, 5 bases remained unmatched.

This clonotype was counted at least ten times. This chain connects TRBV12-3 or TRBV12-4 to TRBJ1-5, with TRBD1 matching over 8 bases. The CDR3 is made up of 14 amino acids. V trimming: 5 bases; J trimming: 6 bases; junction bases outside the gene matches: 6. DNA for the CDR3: TGTGCCAGCAGTCCCGACAGGGGTGGTCAGCCCCAGCATTTT. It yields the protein CASSPDRGGQPQHF.

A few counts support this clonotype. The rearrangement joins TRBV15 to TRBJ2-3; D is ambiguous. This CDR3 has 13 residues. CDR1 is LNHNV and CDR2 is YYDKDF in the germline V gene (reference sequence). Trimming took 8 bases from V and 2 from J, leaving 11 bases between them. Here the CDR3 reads CATHGGDTDTQYF. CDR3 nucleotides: TGTGCCACCCATGGCGGAGACACAGATACGCAGTATTTT.

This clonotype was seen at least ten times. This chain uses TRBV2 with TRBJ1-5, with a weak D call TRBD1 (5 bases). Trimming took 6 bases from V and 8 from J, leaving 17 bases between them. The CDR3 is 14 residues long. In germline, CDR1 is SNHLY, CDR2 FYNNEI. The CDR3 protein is CASRPGRDVEPQHF. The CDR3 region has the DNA TGTGCCAGCAGGCCAGGACGGGACGTGGAGCCCCAGCATTTT. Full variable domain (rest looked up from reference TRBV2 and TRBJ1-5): EPEVTQTPSHQVTQMGQEVILRCVPISNHLYFYWYRQILGQKVEFLVSFYNNEISEKSEIFDDQFSVERPDGSNFTLKIRSTKLEDSAMYFCASRPGRDVEPQHFGDGTRLSIL.

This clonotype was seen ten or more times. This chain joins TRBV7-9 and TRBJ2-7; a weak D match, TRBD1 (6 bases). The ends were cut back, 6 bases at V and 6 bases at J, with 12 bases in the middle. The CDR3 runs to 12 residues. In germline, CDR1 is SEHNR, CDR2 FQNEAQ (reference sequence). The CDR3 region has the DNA TGTGCCAGCAGGGACAGTCTGCTCGAGCAGTACTTC. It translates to CASRDSLLEQYF.